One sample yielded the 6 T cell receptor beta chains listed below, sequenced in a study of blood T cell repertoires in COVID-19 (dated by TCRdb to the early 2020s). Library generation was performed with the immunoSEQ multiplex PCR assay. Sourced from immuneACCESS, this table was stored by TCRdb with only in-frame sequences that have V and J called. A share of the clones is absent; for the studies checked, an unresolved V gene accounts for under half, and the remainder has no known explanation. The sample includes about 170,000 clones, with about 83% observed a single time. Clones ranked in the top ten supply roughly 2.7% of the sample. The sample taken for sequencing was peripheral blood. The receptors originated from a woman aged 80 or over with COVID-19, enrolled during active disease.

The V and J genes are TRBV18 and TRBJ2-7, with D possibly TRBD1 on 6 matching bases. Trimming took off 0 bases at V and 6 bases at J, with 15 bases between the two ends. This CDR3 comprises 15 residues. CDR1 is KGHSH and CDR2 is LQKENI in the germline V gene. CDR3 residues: CASSPPGLKGVEQYF. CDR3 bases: TGTGCCAGCTCACCACCGGGGCTCAAGGGGGTCGAGCAGTACTTC.

CDR3 in amino acids: CASSITSRNANTGELFF. CDR3 sequence (DNA): TGTGCCAGCAGCATCACCTCCAGGAACGCGAACACCGGGGAGCTGTTTTTT. V gene TRBV7-9 combines with J gene TRBJ2-2; D not resolved. The germline V gene encodes CDR1 SEHNR and CDR2 FQNEAQ (reference sequence). The length of the CDR3 is 17 residues. The germline V and J ends were trimmed by 5 bases and 0 bases, with 16 bases remaining between them.

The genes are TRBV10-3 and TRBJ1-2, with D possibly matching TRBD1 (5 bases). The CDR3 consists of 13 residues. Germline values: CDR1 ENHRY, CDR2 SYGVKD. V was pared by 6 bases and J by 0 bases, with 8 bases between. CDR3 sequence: CAIRETANYGYTF. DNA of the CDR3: TGTGCCATCAGGGAGACAGCTAACTATGGCTACACCTTC.

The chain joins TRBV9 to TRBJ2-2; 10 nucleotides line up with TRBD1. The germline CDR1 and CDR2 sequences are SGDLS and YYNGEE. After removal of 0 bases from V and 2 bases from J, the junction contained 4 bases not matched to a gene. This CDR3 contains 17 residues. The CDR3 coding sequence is TGTGCCAGCAGCGTAGCGGGGACAGGGGTTAACACCGGGGAGCTGTTTTTT. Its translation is CASSVAGTGVNTGELFF.

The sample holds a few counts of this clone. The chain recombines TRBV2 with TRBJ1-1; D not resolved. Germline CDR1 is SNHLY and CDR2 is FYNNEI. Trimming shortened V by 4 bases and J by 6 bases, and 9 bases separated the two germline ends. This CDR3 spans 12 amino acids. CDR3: CASSAGVAEAFF. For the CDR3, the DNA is TGTGCCAGCAGTGCCGGGGTTGCTGAAGCTTTCTTT.

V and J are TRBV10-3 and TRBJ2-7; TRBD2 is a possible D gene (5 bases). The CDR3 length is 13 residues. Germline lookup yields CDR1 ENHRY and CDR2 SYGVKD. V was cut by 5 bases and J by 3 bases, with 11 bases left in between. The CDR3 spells CAISSNRGYEQYF. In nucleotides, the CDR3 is TGTGCCATCAGTAGCAACCGGGGCTACGAGCAGTACTTC.